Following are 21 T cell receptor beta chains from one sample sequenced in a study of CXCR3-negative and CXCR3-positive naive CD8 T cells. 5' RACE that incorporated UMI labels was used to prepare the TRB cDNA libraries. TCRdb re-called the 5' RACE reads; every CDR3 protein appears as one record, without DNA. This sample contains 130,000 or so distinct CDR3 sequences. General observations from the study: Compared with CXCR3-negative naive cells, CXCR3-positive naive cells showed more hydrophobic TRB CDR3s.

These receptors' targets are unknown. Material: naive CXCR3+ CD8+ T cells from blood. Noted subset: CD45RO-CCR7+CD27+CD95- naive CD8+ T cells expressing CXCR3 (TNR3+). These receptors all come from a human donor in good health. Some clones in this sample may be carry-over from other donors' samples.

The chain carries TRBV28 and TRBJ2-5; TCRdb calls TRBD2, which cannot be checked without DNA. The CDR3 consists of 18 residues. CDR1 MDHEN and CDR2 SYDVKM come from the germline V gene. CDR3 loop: CASSFLGLAGGRGETQYF.

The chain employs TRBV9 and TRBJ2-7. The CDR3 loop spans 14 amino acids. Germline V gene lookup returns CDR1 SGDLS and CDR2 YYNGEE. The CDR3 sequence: CASSGEQGPYEQYF.

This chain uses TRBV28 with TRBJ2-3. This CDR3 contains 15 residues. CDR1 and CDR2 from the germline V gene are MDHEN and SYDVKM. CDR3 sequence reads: CASSPRDSYTDTQYF. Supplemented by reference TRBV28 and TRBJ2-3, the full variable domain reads DVKVTQSSRYLVKRTGEKVFLECVQDMDHENMFWYRQDPGLGLRLIYFSYDVKMKEKGDIPEGYSVSREKKERFSLILESASTNQTSMYLCASSPRDSYTDTQYFGPGTRLTVL.

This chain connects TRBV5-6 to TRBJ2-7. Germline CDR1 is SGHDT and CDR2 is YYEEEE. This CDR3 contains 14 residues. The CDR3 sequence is CASSPIHLDYEQYF. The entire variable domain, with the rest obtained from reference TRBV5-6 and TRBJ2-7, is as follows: DAGVTQSPTHLIKTRGQQVTLRCSPKSGHDTVSWYQQALGQGPQFIFQYYEEEERQRGNFPDRFSGHQFPNYSSELNVNALLLGDSALYLCASSPIHLDYEQYFGPGTRLTVT.

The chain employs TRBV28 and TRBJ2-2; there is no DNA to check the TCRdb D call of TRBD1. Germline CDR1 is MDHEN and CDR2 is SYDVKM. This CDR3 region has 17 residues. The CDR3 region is CASSIQPRAPGTGELFF.

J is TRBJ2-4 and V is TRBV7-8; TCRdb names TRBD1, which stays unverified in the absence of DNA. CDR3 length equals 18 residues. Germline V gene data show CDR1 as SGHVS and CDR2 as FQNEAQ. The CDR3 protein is CASSLNPRGFGTKNIQYF.

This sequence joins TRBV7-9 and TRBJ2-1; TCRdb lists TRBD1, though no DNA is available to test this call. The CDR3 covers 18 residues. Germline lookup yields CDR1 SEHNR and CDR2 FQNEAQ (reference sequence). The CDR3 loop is CASSHGGTGGPRDREQFF.

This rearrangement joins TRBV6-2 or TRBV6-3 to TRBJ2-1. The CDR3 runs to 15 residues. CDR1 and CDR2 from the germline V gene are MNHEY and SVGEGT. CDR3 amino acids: CASTHTSGSYNEQFF.

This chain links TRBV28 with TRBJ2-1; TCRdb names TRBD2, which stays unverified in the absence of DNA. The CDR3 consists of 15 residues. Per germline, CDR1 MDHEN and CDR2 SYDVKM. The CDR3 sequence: CASSGLAGAYNEQFF. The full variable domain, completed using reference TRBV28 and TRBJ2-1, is DVKVTQSSRYLVKRTGEKVFLECVQDMDHENMFWYRQDPGLGLRLIYFSYDVKMKEKGDIPEGYSVSREKKERFSLILESASTNQTSMYLCASSGLAGAYNEQFFGPGTRLTVL.

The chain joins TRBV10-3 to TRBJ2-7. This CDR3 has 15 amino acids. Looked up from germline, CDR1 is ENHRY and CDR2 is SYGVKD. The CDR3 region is CAISESVTESYEQYF.

CDR3 sequence reads: CASSLSFLAGGEETQYF. The chain has TRBV27 and TRBJ2-5; with no DNA, the TCRdb D assignment of TRBD2 cannot be verified. Germline V CDR1 and CDR2: MNHEY, SMNVEV (reference sequence). This CDR3 comprises 17 residues.

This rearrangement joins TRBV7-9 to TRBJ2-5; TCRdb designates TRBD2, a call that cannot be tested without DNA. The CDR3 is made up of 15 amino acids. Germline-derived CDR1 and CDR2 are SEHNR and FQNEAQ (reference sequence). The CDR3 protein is CASSRGGSVEETQYF.

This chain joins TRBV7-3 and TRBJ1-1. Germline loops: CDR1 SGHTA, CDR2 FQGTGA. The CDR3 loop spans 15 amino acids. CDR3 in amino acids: CASSFLRRGASEAFF.

The CDR3 sequence: CASSPLADTGELFF. V and J are TRBV28 and TRBJ2-2; TCRdb names TRBD1, which stays unverified in the absence of DNA. Looked up from germline, CDR1 is MDHEN and CDR2 is SYDVKM. The CDR3 runs to 14 residues.

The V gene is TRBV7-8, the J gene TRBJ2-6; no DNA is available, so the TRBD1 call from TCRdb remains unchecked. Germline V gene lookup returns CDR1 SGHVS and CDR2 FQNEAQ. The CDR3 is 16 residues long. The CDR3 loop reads CASSLAGGSGANVLTF.

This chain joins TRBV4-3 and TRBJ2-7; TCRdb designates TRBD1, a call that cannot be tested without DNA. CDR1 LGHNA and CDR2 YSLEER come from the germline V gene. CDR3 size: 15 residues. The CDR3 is CASSQETGLSYEQYF.

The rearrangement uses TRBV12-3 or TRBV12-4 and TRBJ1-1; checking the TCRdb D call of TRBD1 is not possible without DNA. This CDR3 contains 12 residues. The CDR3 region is CASSLTQVEAFF.

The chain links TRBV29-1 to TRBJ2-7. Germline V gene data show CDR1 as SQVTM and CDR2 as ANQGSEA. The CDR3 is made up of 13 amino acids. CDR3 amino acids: CSVKVSSSYEQYF.

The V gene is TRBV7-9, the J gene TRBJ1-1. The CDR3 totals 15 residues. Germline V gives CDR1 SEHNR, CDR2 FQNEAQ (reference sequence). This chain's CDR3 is CASSSLGIPSPEAFF.

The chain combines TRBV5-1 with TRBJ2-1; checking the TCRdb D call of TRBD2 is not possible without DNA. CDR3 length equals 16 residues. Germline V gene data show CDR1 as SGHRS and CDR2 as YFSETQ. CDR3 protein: CASSTPTSGSNNEQFF.

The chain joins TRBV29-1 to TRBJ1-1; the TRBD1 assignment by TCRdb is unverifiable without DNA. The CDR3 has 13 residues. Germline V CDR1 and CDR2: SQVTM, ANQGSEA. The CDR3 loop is CSVAPGMDTEALF.